The table lists the clone carrying this T cell receptor (beta chain) with a few counts. The antigen is not known. Data came from immunoSEQ multiplex PCR; TCRdb stores just in-frame clones and leaves some out. The table includes more than 95,000 clones, 82% detected once. The sample is drawn from a study of T cell responses to AZD1222 COVID-19 vaccine. Study at large: Second-dose intervals near 4 or 12 weeks were combined.

General study findings and limits: Clonal diversity may have been underestimated in mostly white British donors.

Germline V gene sequence: CDR1 SGHDT, CDR2 YYEEEE. V was trimmed by 2 bases and J by 8 bases, leaving 22 bases between them. The CDR3 is 16 amino acids. The receptor was derived from an adult in good health. The sequencing here drew on peripheral blood, taken on day 0 of AZD1222 vaccination. The V gene is TRBV5-6, the J gene TRBJ1-2; maybe TRBD1 (6 bases). CDR3 in amino acids: CASSFSLFRGAGGYTF. CDR3 coding DNA: TGTGCCAGCAGCTTTTCCCTTTTTAGGGGGGCAGGCGGCTACACCTTC.